A selection of T cell receptor beta chains follows, all from one sample in a study of T-cell memory formation after mild COVID-19. TCRdb passed the 5' RACE reads through MiXCR, listing each CDR3 protein once. This sample has 25,000 to 35,000 distinct CDR3 sequences; just under 7.5% occur once, and the top ten carry roughly 13%. The source material was PBMCs or a T cell subset sorted from them (not recorded which). The receptors were gathered from an adult woman who had mild COVID-19 (a few samples of this study predate the infection). Cell type and time point are not known. CDR3s include the opening cysteine and the closing phenylalanine or tryptophan. The order of the fields is J gene, clone size, V gene, CDR3 length, D gene, CDR3 DNA, CDR3 protein. A D gene is named only where the DNA matches it firmly. Only some rows state a clone size, as once, few, many or a class for expanded clones.

j_call: TRBJ2-1
clone_size: many
v_call: TRBV5-8
cdr3_length: 16
d_call: .
cdr3_nt: TGTGCCAGCAGCTCATCACAGGTTGGAGGTTACAATGAGCAGTTCTTC
cdr3_aa: CASSSSQVGGYNEQFF

j_call: TRBJ1-2
clone_size: few
v_call: TRBV4-1
cdr3_length: 13
d_call: .
cdr3_nt: TGCGCCAGCAGCCCCAGGGTGGACTATGGCTACACCTTC
cdr3_aa: CASSPRVDYGYTF

j_call: TRBJ2-3
clone_size: many
v_call: TRBV24-1
cdr3_length: 17
d_call: .
cdr3_nt: TGTGCCACCAGTGACCCTCCCCAGCCGGGAAGCACAGATACGCAGTATTTT
cdr3_aa: CATSDPPQPGSTDTQYF

j_call: TRBJ1-1
clone_size: many
v_call: TRBV20-1
cdr3_length: 15
d_call: .
cdr3_nt: TGCAGTGCTAGCGGCCGGCCAGGGATGGTCGCTGAAGCTTTCTTT
cdr3_aa: CSASGRPGMVAEAFF

j_call: TRBJ2-5
clone_size: .
v_call: TRBV6-2/TRBV6-3
cdr3_length: 15
d_call: .
cdr3_nt: TGTGCCAGCAGTTTTGCGCGTGGGGGGCGAGAGACCCAGTACTTC
cdr3_aa: CASSFARGGRETQYF

j_call: TRBJ1-1
clone_size: many
v_call: TRBV9
cdr3_length: 13
d_call: .
cdr3_nt: TGTGCCAGCAGCGCAACAGTGAACACTGAAGCTTTCTTT
cdr3_aa: CASSATVNTEAFF

j_call: TRBJ2-4
clone_size: many
v_call: TRBV5-5
cdr3_length: 14
d_call: .
cdr3_nt: TGTGCCAGCAGCTTGATGCTAGCCAAAAACATTCAGTACTTC
cdr3_aa: CASSLMLAKNIQYF

j_call: TRBJ2-2
clone_size: many
v_call: TRBV27
cdr3_length: 17
d_call: TRBD1
cdr3_nt: TGTGCCAGCACCAGGACAGGGGGCAGTCTAATCACCGGGGAGCTGTTTTTT
cdr3_aa: CASTRTGGSLITGELFF

j_call: TRBJ1-2
clone_size: many
v_call: TRBV14
cdr3_length: 13
d_call: .
cdr3_nt: TGTGCCAGCAGCCAAGGTTTACTGATGGGCTACACCTTC
cdr3_aa: CASSQGLLMGYTF

j_call: TRBJ1-2
clone_size: many
v_call: TRBV7-6
cdr3_length: 12
d_call: .
cdr3_nt: TGTGCCAGCAGCTTAGAAGGGTATGGCTACACCTTC
cdr3_aa: CASSLEGYGYTF

j_call: TRBJ2-1
clone_size: many
v_call: TRBV3-1
cdr3_length: 16
d_call: .
cdr3_nt: TGTGCCAGCAGCCAAGTAAAAGTGTCCTCCTACAATGAGCAGTTCTTC
cdr3_aa: CASSQVKVSSYNEQFF

j_call: TRBJ2-3
clone_size: many
v_call: TRBV25-1
cdr3_length: 14
d_call: TRBD2
cdr3_nt: TGTGCCAGCAGTGTGGGACTAGCGGAAGATACGCAGTATTTT
cdr3_aa: CASSVGLAEDTQYF

j_call: TRBJ1-2
clone_size: many
v_call: TRBV20-1
cdr3_length: 13
d_call: .
cdr3_nt: TGCAGTGCTAGATCCGACGGGGGCGCAGGCTACACCTTC
cdr3_aa: CSARSDGGAGYTF

j_call: TRBJ2-3
clone_size: medium-sized
v_call: TRBV7-2
cdr3_length: 15
d_call: TRBD2
cdr3_nt: TGTGCCAGCAGCAGAGACCTAGCGGGGTATAATACGCAGTATTTT
cdr3_aa: CASSRDLAGYNTQYF